Described below is a single T cell receptor beta chain sequence and its context. This clonotype was observed a handful of times. Its specific antigen is unknown. Base-call qualities are not available, and no considerably larger clone is one nucleotide away. Libraries of naive CD8 T cells were generated from roughly 20,000 to 1,000,000 sorted cells, with 10%, 30% or 50% of the purified RNA used. On a BD FACSAria II, naive CD8 T cells were FACS-sorted as CD8+CD4-CCR7+CD45RA+ and collected into RLT Plus buffer. Ten to eleven TCR copies' worth of Jurkat RNA were spiked into about 19,000-1,000,000 naive CD8 T cell samples to test detection sensitivity. Enrichment of CD8 T cells was done with RosetteSep CD8+ T Cell Enrichment Cocktail plus Ficoll-Paque, and ACK red cell lysis came afterward. The sample originates from a study of molecular identifiers for immune sequencing clone quantification (dated by TCRdb to about 2018). For the study in its entirety: In a replicate experiment, RNA from around 18,000 or 91,000 naive CD8 T cells was split into five aliquots, four of which were sequenced. The study was a methods study using CD8 T cells to benchmark molecular-identifier clustering-based TCR repertoire sequencing (MIDCIRS) and TCR RNA copy counting.

The paper's findings and limits, for the study overall: When barcode sub-clustering was omitted, TCR diversity was inflated by chimeric consensus sequences, with chimeras reaching as high as 47%. Naive libraries contained spiked-in Jurkat TCR RNA (around eleven copies' worth), which is not part of the donor repertoire. Approximately 3 recovered TCR RNA copies per cell were obtained by modeling, versus about 10 by digital PCR, implying a capture efficiency of about 30%. Even against a background of approximately 1 million naive CD8 T cells, spiked-in Jurkat TCR RNA amounting to a single cell's worth was reported to be detectable. In CMV-specific effector cells, over 99% of molecules were held by clones above 20 RNA copies, whereas under 1% of molecules were held by such clones in naive cells. Highly expanded clone sizes could be underestimated if identical TCR molecules share a barcode.

Receptor amplification or capture employed PCR. Sequencing instrument: Illumina HiSeq 4000. Bulk TCR libraries were prepared as previously described, using TCR primers listed in Table S5. The Qiagen AllPrep DNA/RNA kit was used to purify total RNA. Before analysis, reads from multiple sequencing runs of the same library were pooled. As for the authors' bioinformatics: Reads were retained only if their TCR constant sequence matched exactly, and those retained reads were trimmed to 150 nt and grouped according to their 12-nt molecular barcodes. Reads within each barcode group were sub-clustered using a 15% Levenshtein threshold, and quality-weighted consensus sequences were constructed for each RNA molecule. Non-functional sequences were discarded, and so were lower-count sequences lying one edit away from another sequence. On the basis of fitting two negative binomial distributions, barcode sub-clusters with fewer than 20% of the maximum read count were discarded. TCRdb redid the processing of the public reads, applying fastp at Q25 and MiXCR, and retained in-frame beta chains. Under each unique CDR3 protein, matching rows form one entry showing the most common genes and DNA. Clone size and V and J calls follow TCRdb, not the original study. This sample has 12,000 or so distinct CDR3 sequences in its table, and under 20% of those were observed once. The ten largest clonotypes hold around 1.6% of the sample.

The CDR3 measures 15 amino acids from cysteine to phenylalanine. Only the CDR3 DNA is retained, 45 bases long and in frame from the first base. V lost 2 bases and J lost 4 bases; the stretch between them is 11 bases long. Based on the germline V gene (reference sequence), the CDR1 and CDR2 sequences are MNHEY and SMNVEV. This sequence was found in a human donor in good health. Some libraries in this study had Jurkat cell RNA spiked in. This sequence uses TRBV27 and TRBJ2-2; a tentative D call is TRBD1 (5 bases match). The specimen sequenced was naive CD8+ T cells from blood, with Jurkat cell RNA spiked in. In the paper's terms, the cell subset or site label means: FACS-sorted CD8+CD4-CCR7+CD45RA+ naive T cells. The CDR3 protein is CASSLTRAGTGELFF. The nucleotide sequence reads as follows: TGTGCCAGCAGTTTAACCAGGGCCGGCACCGGGGAGCTGTTTTTT.